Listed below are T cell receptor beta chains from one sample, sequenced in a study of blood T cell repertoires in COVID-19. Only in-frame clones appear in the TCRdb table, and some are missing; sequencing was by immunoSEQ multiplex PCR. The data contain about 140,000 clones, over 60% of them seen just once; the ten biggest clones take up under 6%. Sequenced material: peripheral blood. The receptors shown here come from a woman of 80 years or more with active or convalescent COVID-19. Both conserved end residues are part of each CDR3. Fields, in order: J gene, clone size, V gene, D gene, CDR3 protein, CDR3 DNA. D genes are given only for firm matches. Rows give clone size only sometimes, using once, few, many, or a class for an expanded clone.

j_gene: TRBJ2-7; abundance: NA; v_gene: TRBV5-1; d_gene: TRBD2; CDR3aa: CASSSGLAGGHHEQYF; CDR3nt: TGCGCCAGCAGCTCTGGACTAGCGGGGGGCCACCACGAGCAGTACTTC
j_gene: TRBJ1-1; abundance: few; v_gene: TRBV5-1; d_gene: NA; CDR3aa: CASRDDNGGGRNTEAFF; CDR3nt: TGCGCCAGCAGGGACGACAATGGAGGAGGAAGGAACACTGAAGCTTTCTTT
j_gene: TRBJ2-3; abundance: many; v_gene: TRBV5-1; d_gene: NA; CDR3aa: CASSLELETDTQYF; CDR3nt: TGCGCCAGCAGCTTGGAACTAGAGACAGATACGCAGTATTTT
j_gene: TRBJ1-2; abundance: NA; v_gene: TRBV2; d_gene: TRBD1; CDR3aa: CASSRGQDYGYTF; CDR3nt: TGTGCCAGCAGCCGGGGACAGGACTATGGCTACACCTTC
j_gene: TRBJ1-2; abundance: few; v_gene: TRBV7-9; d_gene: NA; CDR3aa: CASSFQGSYGYTF; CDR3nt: TGTGCCAGCAGCTTTCAGGGGTCCTATGGCTACACCTTC
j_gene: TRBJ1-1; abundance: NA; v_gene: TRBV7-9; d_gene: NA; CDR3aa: CASSNTQGFLAEAFF; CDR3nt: TGTGCCAGCAGCAACACACAGGGTTTTTTGGCTGAAGCTTTCTTT
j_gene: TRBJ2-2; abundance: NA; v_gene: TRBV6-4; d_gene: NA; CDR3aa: CASSAEGMNTGELFF; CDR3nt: TGTGCCAGCAGTGCGGAGGGGATGAACACCGGGGAGCTGTTTTTT
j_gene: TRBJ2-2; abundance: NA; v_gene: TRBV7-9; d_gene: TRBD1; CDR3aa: CASSPPRDSMNTGELFF; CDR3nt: TGTGCCAGCAGTCCCCCCCGGGACAGCATGAACACCGGGGAGCTGTTTTTT
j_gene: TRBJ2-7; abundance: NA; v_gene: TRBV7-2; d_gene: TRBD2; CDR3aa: CASSFKTSGVDEQYF; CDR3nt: TGTGCCAGCAGCTTCAAGACTAGCGGGGTCGACGAGCAGTACTTC
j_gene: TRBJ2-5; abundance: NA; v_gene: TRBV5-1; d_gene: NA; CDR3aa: CASSLAGSIGETQYF; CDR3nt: TGCGCCAGCAGCTTGGCCGGGAGTATCGGAGAGACCCAGTACTTC
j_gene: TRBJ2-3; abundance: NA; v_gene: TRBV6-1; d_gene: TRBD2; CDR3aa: CASSEASGLAGNTQYF; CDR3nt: TGTGCCAGCAGTGAAGCGTCTGGGCTAGCGGGCAATACGCAGTATTTT
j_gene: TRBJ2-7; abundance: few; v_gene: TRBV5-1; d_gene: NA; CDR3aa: CASSLGPGDSYEQYF; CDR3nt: TGCGCCAGCAGCTTGGGGCCAGGGGATTCCTACGAGCAGTACTTC
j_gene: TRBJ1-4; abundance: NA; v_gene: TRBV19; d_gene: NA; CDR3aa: CASSFPAGEKLFF; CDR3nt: TGTGCCAGTAGTTTTCCCGCGGGTGAAAAACTGTTTTTT
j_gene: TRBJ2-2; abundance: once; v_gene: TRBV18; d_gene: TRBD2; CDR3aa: CASSFPGLATGELFF; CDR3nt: TGTGCCAGCTCATTCCCGGGACTAGCAACCGGGGAGCTGTTTTTT
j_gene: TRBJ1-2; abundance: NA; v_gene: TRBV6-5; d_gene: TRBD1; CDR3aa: CASSRTGALGYGYTF; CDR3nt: TGTGCCAGCAGTAGGACAGGGGCCCTCGGCTATGGCTACACCTTC
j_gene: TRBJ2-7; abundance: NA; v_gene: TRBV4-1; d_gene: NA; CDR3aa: CASSSNPGGGSDEQYF; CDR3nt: TGCGCCAGCAGCTCCAACCCGGGAGGGGGCAGCGACGAGCAGTACTTC
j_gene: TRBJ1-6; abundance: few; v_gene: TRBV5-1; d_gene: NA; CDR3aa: CASSLVGGNNSPLHF; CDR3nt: TGCGCCAGCAGCTTGGTAGGCGGGAATAATTCACCCCTCCACTTT
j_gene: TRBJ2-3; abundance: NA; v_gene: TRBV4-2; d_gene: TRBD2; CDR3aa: CASSQGTSADTQYF; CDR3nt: TGTGCCAGCAGCCAAGGGACTAGCGCAGATACGCAGTATTTT
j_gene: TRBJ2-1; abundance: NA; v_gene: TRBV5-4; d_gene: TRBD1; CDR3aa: CASSLTGGQEQFF; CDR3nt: TGTGCCAGCAGCCTTACAGGGGGCCAGGAGCAGTTCTTC
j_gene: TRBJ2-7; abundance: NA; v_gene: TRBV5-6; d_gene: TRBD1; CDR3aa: CASDFGGFGQGYEQYF; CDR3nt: TGTGCCAGCGATTTCGGGGGGTTTGGACAGGGGTACGAGCAGTACTTC
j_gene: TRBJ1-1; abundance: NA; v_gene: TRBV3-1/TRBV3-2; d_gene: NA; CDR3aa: CASSFTGSTEAFF; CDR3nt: TGTGCCAGCAGCTTCACAGGGAGTACTGAAGCTTTCTTT
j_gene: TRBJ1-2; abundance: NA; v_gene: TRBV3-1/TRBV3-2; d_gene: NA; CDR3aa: CASSQDGGVYGYTF; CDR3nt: TGTGCCAGCAGCCAAGATGGAGGGGTTTATGGCTACACCTTC
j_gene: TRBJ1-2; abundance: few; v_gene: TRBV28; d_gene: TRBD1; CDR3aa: CASSFSPTGDGYTF; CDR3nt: TGTGCCAGCAGTTTCAGTCCCACAGGGGATGGCTACACCTTC
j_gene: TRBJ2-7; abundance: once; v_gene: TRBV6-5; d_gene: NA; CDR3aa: CASSHRETGFEQYF; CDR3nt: TGTGCCAGCAGCCATCGAGAAACAGGGTTCGAGCAGTACTTC
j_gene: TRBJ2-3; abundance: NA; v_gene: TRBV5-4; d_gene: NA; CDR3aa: CASSLTDIWDTQYF; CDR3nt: TGTGCCAGCAGCCTAACGGACATATGGGATACGCAGTATTTT
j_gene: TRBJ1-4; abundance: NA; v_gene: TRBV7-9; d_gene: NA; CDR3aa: CASSLGGGREKLFF; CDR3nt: TGTGCCAGCAGCTTAGGTGGCGGAAGGGAAAAACTGTTTTTT
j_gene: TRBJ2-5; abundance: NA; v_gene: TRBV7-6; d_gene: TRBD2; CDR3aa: CASSPGLAGGPGETQYF; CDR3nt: TGTGCCAGCAGCCCGGGACTAGCGGGGGGGCCCGGAGAGACCCAGTACTTC
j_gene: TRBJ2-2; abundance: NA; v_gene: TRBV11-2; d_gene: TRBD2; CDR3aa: CASGGGSVTGELFF; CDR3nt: TGTGCCAGCGGCGGGGGTAGTGTCACCGGGGAGCTGTTTTTT
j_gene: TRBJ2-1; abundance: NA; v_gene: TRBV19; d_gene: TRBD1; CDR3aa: CASSRTPGQGVNEQFF; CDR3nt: TGTGCCAGTAGTAGAACTCCGGGACAGGGAGTAAATGAGCAGTTCTTC
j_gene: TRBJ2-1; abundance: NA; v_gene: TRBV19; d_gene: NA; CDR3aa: CASSALPPGHENPQFF; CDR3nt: TGTGCCAGTAGCGCTCTCCCCCCGGGACACGAGAATCCGCAGTTCTTC
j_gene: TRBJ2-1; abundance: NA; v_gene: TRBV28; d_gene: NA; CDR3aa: CASSLPLGGYNEQFF; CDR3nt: TGTGCCAGCAGCCTACCCCTGGGGGGATACAATGAGCAGTTCTTC
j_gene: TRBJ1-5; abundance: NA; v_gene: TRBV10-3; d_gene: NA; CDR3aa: CAISESQGNQPQHF; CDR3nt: TGTGCCATCAGTGAGTCGCAGGGCAATCAGCCCCAGCATTTT
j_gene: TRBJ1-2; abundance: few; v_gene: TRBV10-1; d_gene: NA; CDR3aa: CASRTLRDTNCYGYTF; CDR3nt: TGCGCCAGCAGGACCTTACGGGACACTAATTGCTATGGCTACACCTTC
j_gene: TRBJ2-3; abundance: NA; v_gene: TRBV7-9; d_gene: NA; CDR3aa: CASSLGRAGSRTDTQYF; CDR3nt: TGTGCCAGCAGCTTAGGGCGGGCAGGTTCGCGCACAGATACGCAGTATTTT
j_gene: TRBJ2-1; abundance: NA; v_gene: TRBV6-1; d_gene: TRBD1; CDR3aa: CASSEGTGFFGNEQFF; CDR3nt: TGTGCCAGCAGTGAAGGGACAGGGTTTTTTGGCAATGAGCAGTTCTTC
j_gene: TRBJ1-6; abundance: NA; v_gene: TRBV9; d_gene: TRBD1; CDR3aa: CASSAGQGLNSPLHF; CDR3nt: TGTGCCAGCAGCGCCGGACAGGGTCTGAATTCACCCCTCCACTTT
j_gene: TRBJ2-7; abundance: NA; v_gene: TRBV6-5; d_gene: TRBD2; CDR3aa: CASSHGTSGEHF; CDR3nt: TGTGCCAGCAGTCACGGGACTAGCGGTGAGCACTTC
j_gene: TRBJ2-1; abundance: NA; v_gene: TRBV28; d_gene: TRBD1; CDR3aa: CASSFYQGAYNEQFF; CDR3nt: TGTGCCAGCAGTTTTTATCAGGGGGCCTACAATGAGCAGTTCTTC
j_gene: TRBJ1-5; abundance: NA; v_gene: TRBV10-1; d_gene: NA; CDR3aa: CASSETGKDQPQHF; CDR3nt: TGCGCCAGCAGTGAGACAGGGAAGGATCAGCCCCAGCATTTT
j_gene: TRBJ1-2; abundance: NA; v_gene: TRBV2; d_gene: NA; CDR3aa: CASSVAHPGYTF; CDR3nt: TGTGCCAGCAGTGTGGCTCACCCCGGCTACACCTTC
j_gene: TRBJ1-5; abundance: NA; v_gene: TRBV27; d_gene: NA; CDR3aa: CASSFGRNQPQHF; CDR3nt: TGTGCCAGCAGTTTCGGCAGGAATCAGCCCCAGCATTTT
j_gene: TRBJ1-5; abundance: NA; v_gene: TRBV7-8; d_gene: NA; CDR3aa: CASSLGRTNQPQHF; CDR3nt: TGTGCCAGCAGCTTGGGGCGGACCAATCAGCCCCAGCATTTT
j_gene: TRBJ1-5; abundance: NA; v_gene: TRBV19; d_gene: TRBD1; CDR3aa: CASSTQDRADQPQHF; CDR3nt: TGTGCCAGTAGTACTCAAGACAGGGCCGATCAGCCCCAGCATTTT
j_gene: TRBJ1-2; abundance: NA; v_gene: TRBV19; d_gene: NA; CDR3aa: CASSVRGFFYGYTF; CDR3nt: TGTGCCAGTAGTGTCAGGGGTTTCTTCTATGGCTACACCTTC
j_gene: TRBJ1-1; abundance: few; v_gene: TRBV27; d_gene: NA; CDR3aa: CASSLTGRRTEAFF; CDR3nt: TGTGCCAGCAGCCTTACAGGGCGGAGGACTGAAGCTTTCTTT
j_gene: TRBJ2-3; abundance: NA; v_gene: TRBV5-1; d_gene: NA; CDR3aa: CASSPLGDSSTDTQYF; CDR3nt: TGCGCCAGCAGCCCCCTAGGGGACTCGAGCACAGATACGCAGTATTTT
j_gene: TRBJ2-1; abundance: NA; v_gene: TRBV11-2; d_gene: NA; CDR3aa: CASSSGQSSYNEQFF; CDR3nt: TGTGCCAGCAGCTCGGGACAAAGCTCCTACAATGAGCAGTTCTTC
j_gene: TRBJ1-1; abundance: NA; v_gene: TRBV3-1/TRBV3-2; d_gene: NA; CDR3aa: CASSQILPDTAFF; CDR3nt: TGTGCCAGCAGCCAGATTTTACCCGACACGGCTTTCTTT
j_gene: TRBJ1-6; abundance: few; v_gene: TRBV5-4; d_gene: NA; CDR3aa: CASSFQIGGDSPLHF; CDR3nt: TGTGCCAGCAGCTTTCAAATAGGGGGGGATTCACCCCTCCACTTT
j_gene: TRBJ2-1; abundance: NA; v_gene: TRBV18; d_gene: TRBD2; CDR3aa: CASSPSGGAFYNEQFF; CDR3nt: TGTGCCAGCTCTCCGTCCGGGGGGGCCTTCTACAATGAGCAGTTCTTC
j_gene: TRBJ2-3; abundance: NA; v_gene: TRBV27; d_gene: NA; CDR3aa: CASSFQGRGRDTQYF; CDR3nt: TGTGCCAGCAGTTTTCAGGGGAGGGGTCGGGATACGCAGTATTTT
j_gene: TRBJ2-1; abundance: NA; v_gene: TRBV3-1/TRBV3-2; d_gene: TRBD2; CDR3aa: CASSSAGGRDNEQFF; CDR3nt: TGTGCCAGCAGCTCGGCGGGGGGGCGGGACAATGAGCAGTTCTTC
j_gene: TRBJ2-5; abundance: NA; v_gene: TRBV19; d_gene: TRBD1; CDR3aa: CASSRDSQETQYF; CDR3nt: TGTGCCAGTAGCCGGGACAGCCAAGAGACCCAGTACTTC